Shown below are 17 T cell receptor beta chains from a single sample sequenced in a study of blood T cell repertoires in COVID-19. Generated by immunoSEQ multiplex PCR, the TCRdb table keeps only in-frame clones and is missing some. The profile shows fewer than 250,000 clones, 84% of them singletons. The specimen sequenced was peripheral blood. Every receptor here comes from a woman older than 75 with COVID-19, enrolled during active disease.

The V gene is TRBV10-3, the J gene TRBJ1-2, with TRBD1 as a possible D gene (5 bases). Germline CDR1 is ENHRY and CDR2 is SYGVKD. Between the trimmed V and J ends, which lost 3 bases and 8 bases, there was a span of 13 bases. The CDR3 is 13 residues long. CDR3 nucleotides: TGTGCCATCAGTGATGGCAGGGTGGAAGGCTACACCTTC. It yields the protein CAISDGRVEGYTF.

The genes are TRBV21-1 and TRBJ1-5; the D call TRBD1 from the table was never checked on the DNA. TRBV21-1 constitutes a pseudogene. This CDR3 has 16 residues. DNA of the CDR3: TGTGCCAGCAGCAAAAGTACAGCTTATAGCAATCAGCCCCAGCATTTT. Its translation: CASSKSTAYSNQPQHF.

The rearrangement joins TRBV18 to TRBJ2-1, with 11 nucleotides matching TRBD1. The ends lost 2 bases at V and 10 bases at J; junction bases unmatched: 7. CDR3 length: 15 residues. Germline V gene data show CDR1 as KGHSH and CDR2 as LQKENI. CDR3 nucleotides: TGTGCCAGCTCACCAGAAGGGACAGGGGGTTCCGAGCAGTTCTTC. Translation gives CASSPEGTGGSEQFF.

V gene TRBV6-5 combines with J gene TRBJ1-1; D unclear. V was clipped by 0 bases and J by 1 base, with 6 bases between them. Germline V gives CDR1 MNHEY, CDR2 SVGAGI. The CDR3 contains 14 residues. CDR3 in amino acids: CASSYSEGNTEAFF. For the CDR3, the DNA is TGTGCCAGCAGTTACTCTGAGGGGAACACTGAAGCTTTCTTT.

The chain employs TRBV3-1 (or the pseudogene TRBV3-2) and TRBJ1-3; possibly TRBD1 for D (6 bases). The CDR3 runs to 14 residues. Germline V lookup: CDR1 LGHDT, CDR2 YNNKEL (reference sequence). V dropped 5 bases and J dropped 5 bases, with 13 bases sitting between them. The CDR3 region is CASSSTGARNTIYF. The CDR3 DNA reads as TGTGCCAGCAGCTCGACAGGCGCCCGAAACACCATATATTTT.

The chain carries TRBV12-3 or TRBV12-4 and TRBJ1-2; D may be TRBD1 (5 bases). V was shortened by 3 bases and J by 5 bases, with 10 bases between the two germline ends. CDR3 size: 13 residues. The chain's CDR3 is CASSFSGGYGYTF. CDR3 sequence (DNA): TGTGCCAGCAGTTTTTCGGGGGGATATGGCTACACCTTC.

The chain links TRBV12-5 to TRBJ1-2, with a tentative D call TRBD1 (5 bases). The CDR3 totals 13 residues. Trimming pared 1 base from V and 2 bases from J, leaving 5 bases between. Germline V gene data show CDR1 as LGHNT and CDR2 as FRNRAP. The CDR3 reads CASGLGQNYGYTF. The CDR3 region has the DNA TGTGCTAGTGGTTTGGGACAGAACTATGGCTACACCTTC.

The J gene is TRBJ2-3, the V gene TRBV19, with D tentatively TRBD2 (6 bases). This CDR3 comprises 14 residues. Germline CDR1 LNHDA, CDR2 SQIVND (reference sequence). Trimming left V 6 bases short and J 2 bases short, with 12 bases between. In DNA, the CDR3 is TGTGCCAGTAGATGGGGGGATTACACAGATACGCAGTATTTT. This sequence encodes CASRWGDYTDTQYF. Full variable domain (rest looked up from reference TRBV19 and TRBJ2-3): DGGITQSPKYLFRKEGQNVTLSCEQNLNHDAMYWYRQDPGQGLRLIYYSQIVNDFQKGDIAEGYSVSREKKESFPLTVTSAQKNPTAFYLCASRWGDYTDTQYFGPGTRLTVL.

The chain couples TRBV29-1 to TRBJ2-7; TRBD2 matches at 7 bases. Germline lookup yields CDR1 SQVTM and CDR2 ANQGSEA. With 1 base clipped from V and 0 bases from J, the junction kept 6 bases outside the gene matches. CDR3 length: 15 amino acids. CDR3 sequence reads: CSVEGGRGSSYEQYF. The CDR3 DNA reads TGCAGCGTTGAAGGAGGGAGGGGAAGCTCCTACGAGCAGTACTTC.

This sequence joins TRBV9 and TRBJ1-2, with a tentative D call TRBD1 (5 bases). V lost 3 bases to trimming and J lost 0 bases, with 12 bases between them. The CDR3 is 15 residues long. Germline V CDR1 and CDR2: SGDLS, YYNGEE. CDR3 in amino acids: CASSAERGSNYGYTF. CDR3 DNA: TGTGCCAGCAGCGCCGAAAGGGGATCTAACTATGGCTACACCTTC.

The chain couples TRBV7-2 to TRBJ1-1; D remains unclear. The germline V gene encodes CDR1 SGHTA and CDR2 FQGNSA. This CDR3 spans 12 amino acids. V was clipped by 5 bases and J by 3 bases, with 7 bases between them. The CDR3 sequence: CASSLRDTEAFF. CDR3 nucleotides: TGTGCCAGCAGCCTCCGGGACACTGAAGCTTTCTTT.

This chain links TRBV28 with TRBJ1-2; D is ambiguous. This CDR3 contains 13 residues. Germline CDR1 reads MDHEN; CDR2 reads SYDVKM. V was pared by 10 bases and J by 0 bases, with 12 bases between. CDR3 in DNA: TGTGCCACCGGAGGGCCTGCTAACTATGGCTACACCTTC. Encoded protein: CATGGPANYGYTF.

The chain links TRBV7-9 to TRBJ2-7, with TRBD1 matching over 7 bases. Germline lookup yields CDR1 SEHNR and CDR2 FQNEAQ (reference sequence). CDR3 length: 14 amino acids. Germline trimming cut 1 base from V and 4 bases from J; bases unmatched to any gene: 4. DNA for the CDR3: TGTGCCAGCAGCTTAGAACAGGGGCCATACGAGCAGTACTTC. This gives the protein CASSLEQGPYEQYF.

The V call is TRBV7-9, the J call TRBJ2-3; D ambiguous. The V gene lost 3 bases and the J gene lost 2 bases, with 15 bases spanning the gap. The CDR3 spans 16 residues. CDR1 SEHNR and CDR2 FQNEAQ come from the germline V gene (reference sequence). This chain's CDR3 is CASSLSLAPPTDTQYF. CDR3 nucleotides: TGTGCCAGCAGCTTGTCCTTAGCCCCCCCCACAGATACGCAGTATTTT.

The chain is built from TRBV4-3 and TRBJ1-1; D uncertain. Trimming cost V 1 base and J 1 base, with 4 bases left between them. There are 13 residues in the CDR3. From germline, CDR1 is LGHNA and CDR2 YSLEER. CDR3 loop: CASSQVANTEAFF. The CDR3 DNA reads TGCGCCAGCAGCCAAGTGGCGAACACTGAAGCTTTCTTT.

CDR3 sequence: CASSLYRVDTEAFF. Written as DNA, the CDR3 is TGTGCCAGCAGCTTATACAGGGTAGACACTGAAGCTTTCTTT. The rearrangement uses TRBV7-8 and TRBJ1-1; maybe TRBD1 (6 bases). The CDR3 consists of 14 residues. The V end lost 2 bases, the J end lost 3 bases, and 10 bases lay between the germline ends. CDR1 and CDR2 from the germline V gene are SGHVS and FQNEAQ.

The chain carries TRBV19 and TRBJ1-2; a possible D gene is TRBD1 (6 bases). The length of the CDR3 is 14 residues. Trimming stripped 5 bases from V and 7 bases from J, with 17 bases between. Germline values: CDR1 LNHDA, CDR2 SQIVND (reference sequence). CDR3 amino acids: CASSQPGQSGGYTF. Written as DNA, the CDR3 is TGTGCCAGTAGTCAACCCGGACAGTCGGGTGGCTACACCTTC.